Reported below is one T cell receptor (beta chain). This entry comes from a study of blood T cell repertoires in COVID-19. Whole-study context: Acute and convalescent COVID-19 specimens originated in the United States, Italy and Spain. PBMCs, B-cell-depleted T cells, or T cells provided the cDNA or gDNA that made up the material.

Germline CDR1 LGHDT, CDR2 YNNKEL (reference sequence). V shed 4 bases, J shed 5 bases, and the junction held 2 bases outside the gene matches. The CDR3 consists of 15 residues. TCRdb keeps only in-frame clones here, not all; method: immunoSEQ multiplex PCR. This table has approximately 150,000 clones, approximately 82% appearing once. The age range of participants was 18 to 89 years, with residence in about 25 US areas. The origin of this receptor is a man aged 45 to 65 who had recovered from COVID-19. The genes are TRBV3-1 (or the pseudogene TRBV3-2) and TRBJ2-3, with 14 positions matching TRBD2. Sequences were obtained from PBMCs or T cells enriched from blood (not recorded which). CDR3 loop: CASSPTSGGEDTQYF. The CDR3 DNA sequence: TGTGCCAGCAGCCCGACTAGCGGGGGGGAAGATACGCAGTATTTT.